This record covers a single T cell receptor beta chain. Its antigen is currently unknown. Germline trimming cut 1 base from V and 1 base from J; bases unmatched to any gene: 8. The germline V gene encodes CDR1 MDHEN and CDR2 SYDVKM. CDR3 length: 17 amino acids. Both 60 Vbeta primers and 13 Jbeta primers went into the PCR. The repertoire was sequenced with immunoSEQ multiplex PCR; TCRdb's copy has only in-frame clones and lacks some. Of 180,000 or so clones listed, roughly 80% are singletons. This sample is part of a study of cytomegalovirus exposure and HLA in healthy donors. Study overall: Earlier work reported 95 million to 130 million unique TCR beta sequences from some 180 million T cells. The study, taken as a whole, reports: More clonal expansion characterized HLA-associated TCR beta chains than equally common others in a later analysis. Presence/absence analyses took donor sequencing depth as roughly uniform.

The source material was PBMCs. The chain is built from TRBV28 and TRBJ2-3; 7 bases match TRBD2. This clonotype originated in a woman aged 18-30 years in good health and CMV-seronegative. CDR3 residues: CASSLLGGSGGTDTQYF. For the CDR3, the DNA is TGTGCCAGCAGTTTATTAGGCGGGAGCGGCGGCACAGATACGCAGTATTTT.